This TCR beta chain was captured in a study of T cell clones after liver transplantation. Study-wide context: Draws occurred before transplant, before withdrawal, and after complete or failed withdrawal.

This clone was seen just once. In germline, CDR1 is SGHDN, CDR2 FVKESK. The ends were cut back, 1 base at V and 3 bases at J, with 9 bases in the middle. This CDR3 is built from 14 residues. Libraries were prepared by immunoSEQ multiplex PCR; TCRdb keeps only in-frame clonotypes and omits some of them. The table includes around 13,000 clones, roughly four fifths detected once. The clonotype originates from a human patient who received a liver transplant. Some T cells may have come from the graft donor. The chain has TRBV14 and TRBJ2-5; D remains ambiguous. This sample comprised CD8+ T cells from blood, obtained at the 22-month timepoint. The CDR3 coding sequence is TGTGCCAGCAGCCAAGTCAACAACGAAGAGACCCAGTACTTC. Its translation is CASSQVNNEETQYF. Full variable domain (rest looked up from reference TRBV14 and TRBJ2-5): EAGVTQFPSHSVIEKGQTVTLRCDPISGHDNLYWYRRVMGKEIKFLLHFVKESKQDESGMPNNRFLAERTGGTYSTLKVQPAELEDSGVYFCASSQVNNEETQYFGPGTRLLVL.